Shown below are 8 T cell receptor beta chains from a single sample sequenced in a study of T-cell reconstitution after alpha-beta-depleted transplantation in children. Unique molecular identifiers were used to barcode this TCRbeta library. TCRdb analysed the PCR reads with MiXCR anew, one entry per CDR3 protein. Among around 380,000 distinct CDR3 sequences listed, 9.5% to 13% were seen once. This material consisted of PBMCs from the stem cell graft donor, taken from the stem cell graft. The receptors here all came from a human donor who donated a stem cell graft to a child with acute myeloid leukemia.

The table lists this clonotype with a few counts. The CDR3 DNA follows: TGTGCCAGCTCACCACGAGGGATTGAGCAGTTCTTC. Its translation: CASSPRGIEQFF. The rearrangement links TRBV18 to TRBJ2-1; TRBD2 is a possible D gene (5 bases). Deletions cut 1 base from V and 9 bases from J, with 7 bases between. The CDR3 spans 12 residues. CDR1 and CDR2 from the germline V gene are KGHSH and LQKENI.

In the case of this clonotype: A much larger clone differs from this one at a single base, so this may be a read error. The rearrangement uses TRBV7-9 and TRBJ1-5; no firm D call. V dropped 4 bases and J dropped 4 bases, with 5 bases sitting between them. CDR1 and CDR2 (germline): SEHNR, FQNEAQ (reference sequence). CDR3 length equals 12 residues. In DNA, the CDR3 is TGTGCCAGCAGCTATAGGAATCAGCCCCAGCATTTT. This encodes CASSYRNQPQHF. The whole variable domain, remainder taken from reference TRBV7-9 and TRBJ1-5, is DTGVSQNPRHKITKRGQNVTFRCDPISEHNRLYWYRQTLGQGPEFLTYFQNEAQLEKSRLLSDRFSAERPKGSFSTLEIQRTEQGDSAMYLCASSYRNQPQHFGDGTRLSIL.

This clonotype has just a few counts. The V call is TRBV27, the J call TRBJ1-3; D uncertain. The CDR3 consists of 14 residues. Germline lookup yields CDR1 MNHEY and CDR2 SMNVEV (reference sequence). V was cut by 5 bases and J by 0 bases, with 8 bases left in between. The CDR3 bases are TGTGCCAGCAGTCCCTATTACTCTGGAAACACCATATATTTT. Translation gives CASSPYYSGNTIYF.

The chain has TRBV28 and TRBJ1-1; D might be TRBD1 (5 bases). The germline gives CDR1 MDHEN, CDR2 SYDVKM. Trimming took 5 bases from V and 4 from J, leaving 17 bases between them. This CDR3 is built from 15 residues. The CDR3 bases are TGTGCCAGCAGTCCTAGAAGAGGAAGGGGCACTGAAGCTTTCTTT. Its protein is CASSPRRGRGTEAFF.

This clonotype was observed a few times. This chain links TRBV3-1 with TRBJ1-5, with D possibly TRBD1 on 5 matching bases. This CDR3 has 15 residues. Trimming took off 1 base at V and 5 bases at J, with 12 bases between the two ends. The germline gives CDR1 LGHDT, CDR2 YNNKEL (reference sequence). The CDR3 sequence: CASSQAGGGDQPQHF. The CDR3 DNA is TGTGCCAGCAGCCAAGCGGGCGGGGGAGATCAGCCCCAGCATTTT.

This clonotype was seen many times. The chain is built from TRBV20-1 and TRBJ2-1, with 8 bases identical to TRBD2. In germline, CDR1 is DFQATT, CDR2 SNEGSKA (reference sequence). The trim removed 5 bases at V and 0 bases at J, leaving 12 bases unmatched. The CDR3 is 17 amino acids. This CDR3 reads CSASVHSGVISYNEQFF. The CDR3 nucleotides are TGCAGTGCTTCGGTCCATAGCGGGGTTATCTCCTACAATGAGCAGTTCTTC.

The table lists this clonotype with many counts. The chain carries TRBV20-1 and TRBJ1-5; no firm D call. In germline, CDR1 is DFQATT, CDR2 SNEGSKA (reference sequence). This CDR3 has 14 amino acids. Between the trimmed V and J ends, which lost 2 bases and 2 bases, there was a span of 10 bases. CDR3 region: CSARYGQGNQPQHF. CDR3 coding DNA: TGCAGTGCTAGATACGGGCAGGGCAATCAGCCCCAGCATTTT.

The CDR3 protein is CASSVEREGNSYNEQFF. The CDR3 nucleotides are TGTGCCAGCAGCGTAGAAAGGGAGGGGAACTCCTACAATGAGCAGTTCTTC. The J gene is TRBJ2-1, the V gene TRBV9, with TRBD2 identical over 7 bases. V gave up 0 bases and J gave up 0 bases; unmatched junction bases: 6. This CDR3 spans 17 amino acids. Per germline, CDR1 SGDLS and CDR2 YYNGEE.